These 32 T cell receptor beta chains originate from one sample sequenced in a study of T cell repertoires in cytomegalovirus infection. TCRdb reprocessed the reads with MiXCR, giving one entry per CDR3 protein. This sample has about 450,000 distinct CDR3 sequences, with 25% to 40% found just once. The sample comprised PBMCs. Receptors were obtained from a human donor in good health (CMV status not recorded). Some clones in this sample may be carry-over from other donors' samples.

This sequence joins TRBV4-1 and TRBJ1-1, with D unresolved. Per germline, CDR1 MGHRA and CDR2 YSYEKL. V was trimmed by 1 base and J by 0 bases, leaving 9 bases between them. This CDR3 has 15 amino acids. CDR3 protein: CASSQAWPVNTEAFF. CDR3 bases: TGCGCCAGCAGCCAAGCCTGGCCCGTGAACACTGAAGCTTTCTTT.

The chain employs TRBV6-5 and TRBJ2-3; D unclear. Germline loops: CDR1 MNHEY, CDR2 SVGAGI. The CDR3 runs to 12 residues. V lost 7 bases and J lost 3, with 8 bases in between. The chain's CDR3 is CASIGRTDTQYF. Written as DNA, the CDR3 is TGTGCCAGCATCGGACGGACAGATACGCAGTATTTT.

V gene TRBV7-2 combines with J gene TRBJ2-7; D not resolved. Germline loops: CDR1 SGHTA, CDR2 FQGNSA. Trimming removed 8 bases from V and 0 bases from J, with 11 bases in between. The CDR3 covers 13 residues. This CDR3 is CASQPLSSYEQYF. The DNA for the CDR3 is TGTGCCAGCCAGCCACTGAGCTCCTACGAGCAGTACTTC.

In this sample, this clonotype turned up many times. The chain has TRBV7-2 and TRBJ2-3; D might be TRBD2 (5 bases). The CDR3 extends over 16 amino acids. Per the germline V gene, CDR1 is SGHTA and CDR2 is FQGNSA. V was cut by 0 bases and J by 2 bases, with 12 bases left in between. CDR3 sequence (DNA): TGTGCCAGCAGCTTAGCGACAACTAGAGCCACAGATACGCAGTATTTT. It translates to CASSLATTRATDTQYF.

This sequence joins TRBV20-1 and TRBJ2-7; TRBD1 agrees at 9 bases. Germline trimming cut 3 bases from V and 3 bases from J; bases unmatched to any gene: 9. The CDR3 is made up of 15 amino acids. Germline V CDR1 and CDR2: DFQATT, SNEGSKA (reference sequence). This chain's CDR3 is CSARQTGGKIYEQYF. The CDR3 DNA is TGCAGTGCTAGGCAGACAGGGGGGAAGATCTACGAGCAGTACTTC.

Details on this clonotype: At one boundary the junction diverges from the germline segment, which might be a read error. The CDR3 is CASSLSLGQPQHW. CDR3 coding DNA: TGTGCCAGCAGCTTATCCCTTGGGCAGCCCCAGCATTGG. This chain uses TRBV7-2 with TRBJ1-5; D call uncertain. Germline CDR1 SGHTA, CDR2 FQGNSA. CDR3 length: 13 residues.

This chain uses TRBV7-2 with TRBJ2-1; D call uncertain. The CDR3 is 13 residues long. Germline V CDR1 and CDR2: SGHTA, FQGNSA. Trimming left V 3 bases short and J 8 bases short, with 11 bases between. The CDR3 DNA reads as TGTGCCAGCAGCTTTAACGTTAACTATGAGCAGTTCTTC. This encodes CASSFNVNYEQFF.

Concerning this clonotype itself: A read error is likely, as this CDR3 ends without the conserved phenylalanine or tryptophan. This rearrangement joins TRBV6-1 to TRBJ2-7, with D possibly called TRBD1 or TRBD2 (5 bases each). V was trimmed by 6 bases and J by 2 bases, leaving 11 bases between them. Germline values: CDR1 MNHNS, CDR2 SASEGT. The CDR3 is made up of 13 amino acids. The CDR3 DNA reads TGTGCCAGCAGGGGGACGGGAACCTACGAGCAGTACTTA. Protein sequence: CASRGTGTYEQYL.

This clonotype was observed at least ten times. This rearrangement joins TRBV7-8 to TRBJ1-4; 8 bases are a match to TRBD1. After removal of 3 bases from V and 5 bases from J, the junction contained 5 bases not matched to a gene. This CDR3 region has 15 residues. Germline lookup yields CDR1 SGHVS and CDR2 FQNEAQ. CDR3 residues: CASSFQGAENEKLFF. The CDR3 coding sequence is TGTGCCAGCAGCTTTCAGGGGGCTGAGAATGAAAAACTGTTTTTT. Full variable domain (remainder filled in from reference TRBV7-8 and TRBJ1-4): GAGVSQSPRYKVAKRGQDVALRCDPISGHVSLFWYQQALGQGPEFLTYFQNEAQLDKSGLPSDRFFAERPEGSVSTLKIQRTQQEDSAVYLCASSFQGAENEKLFFGSGTQLSVL.

In its sample, this clonotype was seen many times. V is TRBV7-9 and J is TRBJ1-5, with a tentative D call TRBD1 (6 bases). Deletions cut 1 base from V and 3 bases from J, with 16 bases between. In germline, CDR1 is SEHNR, CDR2 FQNEAQ (reference sequence). The CDR3 has 17 amino acids. CDR3 coding DNA: TGTGCCAGCAGCTTAGGGGGGGGGCGGTCCTCCAATCAGCCCCAGCATTTT. Translated: CASSLGGGRSSNQPQHF.

This clonotype has only a few counts. One junction end does not reproduce the germline sequence, and a read error may be involved. The rearrangement joins TRBV7-9 to TRBJ2-7; no clear D gene. This CDR3 region has 13 residues. CDR1 and CDR2 from the germline V gene are SEHNR and FQNEAQ (reference sequence). Here the CDR3 DNA reads TGTGCCAGCAGCCCCAAACCCGGGCTAGGTTTCCACTTC. The encoded protein is CASSPKPGLGFHF.

In this sample, this clonotype turned up a few times. CDR3 coding DNA: TGTGCCAGCAGTGCAGCGGCTAATGAAAAACTGTTTTTT. Translating it yields CASSAAANEKLFF. The chain combines TRBV5-5 with TRBJ1-4; D is ambiguous. This CDR3 is 13 amino acids long. Trimming shortened V by 5 bases and J by 3 bases, and 8 bases separated the two germline ends. The V gene's germline CDR1 is SGHKS and CDR2 YYEKEE (reference sequence).

In this sample, this clonotype turned up a few times. This chain links TRBV12-3 or TRBV12-4 with TRBJ1-1, with TRBD1 matching 7 bases. With V trimmed by 3 bases and J by 4 bases, 5 bases remained unmatched. The CDR3 consists of 14 residues. This chain's CDR3 is CASSFDRVATEAFF. The CDR3 bases are TGTGCCAGCAGTTTCGACAGGGTGGCCACTGAAGCTTTCTTT.

This clonotype is labeled medium-sized. The CDR3 DNA reads as TGTGCCAGCAGCTTAGCGGGGGGGCCCCGCAATGAGCAGTTCTTC. Translated, it gives CASSLAGGPRNEQFF. The chain employs TRBV7-6 and TRBJ2-1; weak D call: TRBD2 (7 bases). Trimming pared 0 bases from V and 6 bases from J, leaving 12 bases between. Germline V gene data show CDR1 as SGHVS and CDR2 as FNYEAQ. This CDR3 comprises 15 residues.

J is TRBJ1-2 and V is TRBV2; D is possibly TRBD1 (5 bases). The germline V gene encodes CDR1 SNHLY and CDR2 FYNNEI. V lost 7 bases and J 8 bases, leaving 17 bases between the germline ends. CDR3 length equals 13 residues. The CDR3 DNA reads TGTGCCAGCATTCGGGACCGTGGACGCGGCTACACCTTC. Translation: CASIRDRGRGYTF.

This clonotype was seen more than once but under ten times. The chain uses TRBV24-1 and TRBJ1-1, with 8 nucleotides matching TRBD1. After removal of 7 bases from V and 0 bases from J, the junction contained 6 bases not matched to a gene. The length of the CDR3 is 15 residues. CDR1 and CDR2 from the germline V gene are KGHDR and SFDVKD. The CDR3 nucleotides are TGTGCCACCAGCATAGGGGACAGGATGAACACTGAAGCTTTCTTT. It encodes CATSIGDRMNTEAFF.

CDR3 DNA sequence: TGTGCCAGCACTCGCGCCGGGACTAGCGGTAGAGGCGAGCAGTACTTC. Translated, it gives CASTRAGTSGRGEQYF. This chain links TRBV7-6 with TRBJ2-7, with 11 bases lining up with TRBD2. There are 16 residues in the CDR3. V was clipped by 7 bases and J by 6 bases; unmatched bases: 14. Germline V gene sequence: CDR1 SGHVS, CDR2 FNYEAQ.

The chain is built from TRBV28 and TRBJ1-1; maybe TRBD1 (6 bases). The CDR3 spans 16 residues. Germline V lookup: CDR1 MDHEN, CDR2 SYDVKM. V was pared by 6 bases and J by 13 bases, with 30 bases between. In DNA, the CDR3 is TGTGCCAGCAGCCTGAGCGGTCTTTCGGACAGATCATCGGGTTTCTTT. Residues: CASSLSGLSDRSSGFF.

There are a few counts of this clonotype. The rearrangement joins TRBV7-9 to TRBJ1-1; D not resolved. The germline gives CDR1 SEHNR, CDR2 FQNEAQ (reference sequence). V lost 7 bases to trimming and J lost 0 bases, with 9 bases between them. The CDR3 is 13 residues long. CDR3 amino acids: CASNPALNTEAFF. CDR3 coding DNA: TGTGCCAGCAACCCGGCCTTGAACACTGAAGCTTTCTTT.

This clonotype was seen more than once but under ten times. The V gene is TRBV7-2, the J gene TRBJ2-5; D remains ambiguous. Trimming cost V 5 bases and J 5 bases, with 9 bases left between them. The CDR3 totals 12 residues. Per germline, CDR1 SGHTA and CDR2 FQGNSA. The CDR3 spells CASSPFMETQYF. The CDR3 nucleotides read TGTGCCAGCAGCCCGTTTATGGAGACCCAGTACTTC.

Ten or more counts support this clonotype. This chain joins TRBV12-3 or TRBV12-4 and TRBJ1-2; no reliable D call. This CDR3 has 15 amino acids. The V gene lost 1 base and the J gene lost 8 bases, with 17 bases spanning the gap. The DNA of the CDR3 is TGTGCCAGCAGTTTAGACGCGGGCCCCGGGAAGGGCTACACCTTC. This translates into CASSLDAGPGKGYTF.

This clonotype was detected only a few times. The rearrangement uses TRBV9 and TRBJ2-2; 15 nucleotides agree with TRBD2. The CDR3 totals 17 residues. The V and J ends lost 4 bases and 6 bases, in that order; junction bases with no gene match: 7. CDR1 and CDR2 (germline): SGDLS, YYNGEE. The CDR3: CASSSRTSGGGAGELFF. DNA for the CDR3: TGTGCCAGCAGCTCCAGGACTAGCGGGGGGGGAGCCGGGGAGCTGTTTTTT.

This clonotype was detected once. It is likely a read error, because the conserved phenylalanine at the end of the CDR3 is missing. The chain carries TRBV11-2 and TRBJ2-7, with unresolved D. The CDR3 spans 15 residues. Per the germline V gene, CDR1 is SGHAT and CDR2 is FQNNGV. V was clipped by 5 bases and J by 6 bases, with 20 bases between them. CDR3 sequence: CASSPPFGLVAEQYL. CDR3 bases: TGTGCCAGCAGCCCACCCTTCGGGCTAGTTGCCGAGCAGTACTTA.

The chain couples TRBV20-1 to TRBJ2-3, with D unresolved. Trimming left V 6 bases short and J 0 bases short, with 16 bases between. In germline, CDR1 is DFQATT, CDR2 SNEGSKA (reference sequence). The CDR3 has 15 residues. Written as DNA, the CDR3 is TGCAGTGCAGAAAGTTGGGCGGAGAGCACAGATACGCAGTATTTT. Its translation: CSAESWAESTDTQYF.

Here the CDR3 reads CASSLGTGTPPGTQYF. For the CDR3, the DNA is TGTGCCAGCAGCTTAGGGACCGGGACACCCCCCGGTACGCAGTATTTT. The chain recombines TRBV7-3 with TRBJ2-3; TRBD1 might be the D (6 bases). The germline V gene encodes CDR1 SGHTA and CDR2 FQGTGA. CDR3 size: 16 residues. V lost 2 bases to trimming and J lost 8 bases, with 20 bases between them.

The rearrangement uses TRBV15 and TRBJ1-5; weak D call: TRBD1 (5 bases). Germline-derived CDR1 and CDR2 are LNHNV and YYDKDF (reference sequence). V was trimmed by 3 bases and J by 3 bases, leaving 18 bases between them. CDR3 length: 17 amino acids. The CDR3 sequence is CATSRPIGGRDNQPQHF. The CDR3 DNA is TGTGCCACCAGCAGGCCCATAGGTGGCAGGGACAATCAGCCCCAGCATTTT.

This chain connects TRBV29-1 to TRBJ2-1; 8 bases fit TRBD2. Germline CDR1 and CDR2: SQVTM and ANQGSEA. Germline trimming cut 7 bases from V and 2 bases from J; bases unmatched to any gene: 7. The CDR3 spans 14 residues. In DNA, the CDR3 is TGCAGCGCCGCCGGGGGGGCCACCTACAATGAGCAGTTCTTC. Translated, it gives CSAAGGATYNEQFF.

This clonotype was observed at least ten times. The chain recombines TRBV7-9 with TRBJ1-1; D remains unclear. V lost 5 bases and J 1 base, leaving 11 bases between the germline ends. The V gene's germline CDR1 is SEHNR and CDR2 FQNEAQ (reference sequence). The CDR3 covers 14 residues. The CDR3 DNA follows: TGTGCCAGCAGCGCCGAGGGCTCGAACACTGAAGCTTTCTTT. Its protein is CASSAEGSNTEAFF.

The chain carries TRBV5-6 and TRBJ2-2; tentatively, D is TRBD2 (5 bases). The CDR3 has 16 amino acids. The ends were cut back, 1 base at V and 0 bases at J, with 10 bases in the middle. Germline CDR1 is SGHDT and CDR2 is YYEEEE. CDR3 residues: CASSLIWEPNTGELFF. The CDR3 bases are TGTGCCAGCAGCTTGATTTGGGAGCCGAACACCGGGGAGCTGTTTTTT.

This clonotype was counted a few times. The chain is built from TRBV7-9 and TRBJ1-3, with D perhaps TRBD1 (6 bases). The CDR3 has 15 amino acids. The germline CDR1 and CDR2 sequences are SEHNR and FQNEAQ (reference sequence). V was shortened by 5 bases and J by 0 bases, with 11 bases between the two germline ends. In DNA, the CDR3 is TGTGCCAGCAGCCGACAGGTGCACTCTGGAAACACCATATATTTT. Translating gives CASSRQVHSGNTIYF.

Note on this clonotype: The conserved closing phenylalanine or tryptophan is absent in this CDR3, likely reflecting a read error. V is TRBV7-9 and J is TRBJ1-1, with TRBD1 identical over 7 bases. Germline values: CDR1 SEHNR, CDR2 FQNEAQ (reference sequence). CDR3 length equals 12 residues. The junction had 1 base not matched to a gene; V was cut back by 5 bases and J by 4 bases. The CDR3 DNA follows: TGTGCCAGCAGCCCAGGGGGCACTGAAGCTTTCTTG. It is translated as CASSPGGTEAFL.

The chain combines TRBV10-3 with TRBJ2-7, with a possible D match to TRBD2 (5 bases). The CDR3 has 14 amino acids. CDR1 is ENHRY, CDR2 SYGVKD, per germline. V dropped 5 bases and J dropped 0 bases, with 11 bases sitting between them. The CDR3 sequence: CAISSTSSSYEQYF. Here the CDR3 DNA reads TGTGCCATCAGTTCCACTAGTAGCTCCTACGAGCAGTACTTC.